The clone carrying this TCR beta chain was found a few times. Its specificity is unknown. An end of the junction differs from the germline gene, which may be a read error. This entry comes from a study of tumor-infiltrating lymphocytes in primary liver carcinoma. About the study: The patient population consisted of men and women between 30 and 69 years of age.

From unsorted bulk tissue weighing about 18-30 mg, DNA and RNA were co-extracted. Five distinct regions per tumor were sampled. Regarding the study as a whole: Tumor-adjacent and tumor-blood pairs overlapped less than tumor region pairs did. The proportion of top clones found throughout all five tumor regions was only about 7.5-24%.

With a constant-region primer, TCR beta cDNA was made from 500 ng of total RNA. It was through three nested multiplex PCR rounds of slightly modified ARM-PCR that TCR beta libraries arose. TRBV1-TRBV30 forward primers paired with a C-beta reverse primer drove the first two PCR rounds, approximately 11 cycles each. Each CDR3 protein is one row after TCRdb ran MiXCR on the multiplex PCR reads. Among fewer than 250,000 distinct CDR3 sequences listed, around four fifths were seen once. Germline V lookup: CDR1 SQVTM, CDR2 ANQGSEA. There are 14 residues in the CDR3. This clonotype originated in a man aged 40-49 years with primary liver carcinoma and hepatitis B virus infection. The chain couples TRBV29-1 to TRBJ1-5; 7 nucleotides match TRBD1. The sample consisted of tumor tissue from primary liver carcinoma. The CDR3 loop reads CSVATGSKSQSQHF. In nucleotides, the CDR3 is TGCAGTGTAGCGACAGGGAGTAAAAGTCAGTCCCAGCATTTT. Complete variable domain (other parts from reference TRBV29-1 and TRBJ1-5): SAVISQKPSRDICQRGTSLTIQCQVDSQVTMMFWYRQQPGQSLTLIATANQGSEATYESGFVIDKFPISRPNLTFSTLTVSNMSPEDSSIYLCSVATGSKSQSQHFGDGTRLSIL.